A selection of T cell receptor beta chains follows, all from one sample in a study of beta chain features in type 1 diabetes. Only in-frame clones appear in the TCRdb table, and some are missing; sequencing was by immunoSEQ multiplex PCR. The data show around 300,000 clones, 8% seen once. The sequencing input was central memory CD4+ T cells from blood. All receptors come from a woman in her late teens or twenties in good health. Both conserved end residues are part of each CDR3. The order of the fields is J gene, V gene, D gene, clone size, CDR3 protein, CDR3 DNA. A D gene is named only where the DNA matches it firmly. Expanded clones are given a class, and other clones once, few, many or no size at all.

TRBJ1-2	TRBV2	-	-	CANSGSRDGYTF	TGTGCCAATTCAGGGTCCCGGGATGGCTACACCTTC
TRBJ1-5	TRBV6-6	TRBD1	-	CASSLQGGGQPQHF	TGTGCCAGCAGTTTGCAAGGGGGCGGTCAGCCCCAGCATTTT
TRBJ1-5	TRBV20-1	-	many	CSAGMNQPQHF	TGCAGTGCTGGGATGAATCAGCCCCAGCATTTT
TRBJ2-5	TRBV11-2	-	-	CASSLSYQETQYF	TGTGCCAGCAGCCTAAGCTACCAAGAGACCCAGTACTTC
TRBJ2-1	TRBV5-1	TRBD2	-	CASSLAASGSFYEQFF	TGCGCCAGCAGCTTGGCCGCTAGCGGGTCTTTTTATGAGCAGTTCTTC
TRBJ2-3	TRBV15	TRBD1	few	CATSRAGQGTDTQYF	TGTGCCACCAGCAGAGCGGGACAGGGAACAGATACGCAGTATTTT
TRBJ2-1	TRBV7-3	TRBD2	-	CASSASRLAGDNEQFF	TGTGCCAGCAGCGCCTCCCGACTAGCCGGCGACAATGAGCAGTTCTTC
TRBJ1-2	TRBV7-9	-	few	CASSLEIYGYTF	TGTGCCAGCAGCTTGGAAATCTATGGCTACACCTTC
TRBJ2-3	TRBV4-2	-	-	CASTLGDGTPTDTQYF	TGTGCCAGCACCCTTGGAGATGGGACTCCCACAGATACGCAGTATTTT
TRBJ2-3	TRBV6-1	TRBD2	-	CASRSRSGGADTQYF	TGTGCCAGCAGATCCCGTAGCGGGGGGGCAGATACGCAGTATTTT
TRBJ2-1	TRBV7-3	-	-	CASSLTTGRSSYNEQFF	TGTGCCAGCAGCTTAACCACAGGACGTTCCTCCTACAATGAGCAGTTCTTC
TRBJ2-2	TRBV5-4	TRBD1	-	CASSLGTGNTGELFF	TGTGCCAGCAGCTTGGGGACAGGGAACACCGGGGAGCTGTTTTTT
TRBJ1-6	TRBV6-5	-	-	CASSRSGGNSPLHF	TGTGCCAGCAGTCGCAGCGGGGGAAATTCACCCCTCCACTTT
TRBJ1-4	TRBV6-5	-	many	CASSFGLGGIEEKLFF	TGTGCCAGCAGTTTTGGTCTGGGGGGTATTGAAGAAAAACTGTTTTTT
TRBJ2-1	TRBV19	-	few	CASSIGDTNEQFF	TGTGCCAGTAGTATAGGGGACACCAATGAGCAGTTCTTC
TRBJ2-5	TRBV18	TRBD2	few	CASSPPLRSWLAGNQETQYF	TGTGCCAGCTCACCACCCTTGAGGTCGTGGCTAGCGGGGAACCAAGAGACCCAGTACTTC
TRBJ2-7	TRBV5-1	-	few	CASSGGTVSYEQYF	TGCGCCAGCAGCGGAGGGACCGTCTCCTACGAGCAGTACTTC
TRBJ1-1	TRBV6-4	TRBD1	-	CASSRQGVTEAFF	TGTGCCAGCAGTAGACAGGGAGTCACTGAAGCTTTCTTT
TRBJ2-3	TRBV13	TRBD2	few	CASGLAGSTDTQYF	TGTGCCAGCGGACTAGCGGGGAGCACAGATACGCAGTATTTT
TRBJ2-7	TRBV12-5	-	-	CASAPSPYEQYF	TGTGCTAGTGCCCCCAGCCCCTACGAGCAGTACTTC
TRBJ2-3	TRBV4-3	TRBD2	-	CASSQAGSGGGYTQYF	TGCGCCAGCAGCCAAGCGGGGAGCGGGGGAGGATATACGCAGTATTTT
TRBJ1-6	TRBV21-1	-	-	CASSKKTVTDNSPLHF	TGTGCCAGCAGCAAAAAAACAGTGACAGATAATTCACCCCTCCACTTT
TRBJ2-2	TRBV6-6	-	few	CASRESLNTGELFF	TGTGCCAGCAGGGAAAGTTTGAACACCGGGGAGCTGTTTTTT
TRBJ2-1	TRBV6-1	TRBD2	-	CAHPRASGDNEQFF	TGTGCCCACCCCCGGGCTAGCGGGGACAATGAGCAGTTCTTC
TRBJ1-2	TRBV6-6	-	-	CASSPTAGGYTF	TGTGCCAGCAGCCCTACCGCCGGAGGCTACACCTTC
TRBJ2-3	TRBV6-6	-	-	CASSLLAGTDTQYF	TGTGCCAGCAGTTTGCTGGCCGGCACAGATACGCAGTATTTT
TRBJ2-4	TRBV6-6	-	-	CASSQTRGGAGNIQYF	TGTGCCAGCAGCCAAACCCGGGGCGGGGCCGGAAACATTCAGTACTTC
TRBJ2-3	TRBV18	TRBD2	few	CASSPGLASTDTQYF	TGTGCCAGCTCACCAGGACTAGCGAGCACAGATACGCAGTATTTT
TRBJ2-3	TRBV2	-	few	CAGGPTRDTQYF	TGTGCCGGGGGGCCCACTAGGGATACGCAGTATTTT
TRBJ2-3	TRBV2	TRBD2	many	CASSLGTIGSTDTQYF	TGTGCCAGCAGTCTAGGGACTATTGGCAGCACAGATACGCAGTATTTT
TRBJ1-6	TRBV5-1	TRBD1	-	CASSFGQGNSPLHF	TGCGCCAGCAGCTTCGGACAGGGGAATTCACCCCTCCACTTT
TRBJ2-7	TRBV27	TRBD1	-	CASSYRGRTYEQYF	TGTGCCAGCAGTTACAGGGGGCGAACCTACGAGCAGTACTTC
TRBJ2-6	TRBV5-3	TRBD1	few	CARSLVRDRVRSGANVLTF	TGTGCCAGAAGCTTGGTCAGGGACAGGGTGCGCTCTGGGGCCAACGTCCTGACTTTC
TRBJ2-1	TRBV5-1	-	-	CASSPSSSSYNEQFF	TGCGCCAGCAGTCCAAGTTCATCCTCCTACAATGAGCAGTTCTTC
TRBJ1-1	TRBV7-2	-	-	CASSGELNTEAFF	TGTGCCAGCAGTGGGGAGCTTAACACTGAAGCTTTCTTT
TRBJ1-1	TRBV27	TRBD1	few	CASRTRTGMSEAFF	TGTGCCAGCAGGACGCGGACAGGGATGTCTGAAGCTTTCTTT
TRBJ1-1	TRBV5-6	-	few	CASSLVGRSITEAFF	TGTGCCAGCAGCTTGGTAGGCCGCTCGATCACTGAAGCTTTCTTT
TRBJ2-5	TRBV5-4	TRBD2	many	CASSPTSGGRQETQYF	TGTGCCAGCAGCCCGACTAGCGGGGGACGCCAAGAGACCCAGTACTTC
TRBJ1-5	TRBV30	TRBD1	few	CAWSGGLGQGAFNQPQHF	TGTGCCTGGAGTGGCGGACTCGGACAGGGGGCTTTTAATCAGCCCCAGCATTTT
TRBJ1-3	TRBV18	TRBD1	few	CASSTAGQNSGNTIYF	TGTGCCAGCTCAACCGCGGGACAGAACTCTGGAAACACCATATATTTT
TRBJ2-2	TRBV9	TRBD1	few	CASSWGTGNTGELFF	TGTGCCAGCAGTTGGGGGACAGGTAACACCGGGGAGCTGTTTTTT
TRBJ2-3	TRBV30	TRBD2	-	CAWSKLAGGTDTQYF	TGTGCCTGGAGTAAACTAGCGGGAGGCACAGATACGCAGTATTTT
TRBJ2-1	TRBV15	TRBD2	-	CATRPAGGGNEQFF	TGTGCCACCCGCCCAGCGGGGGGCGGTAATGAGCAGTTCTTC
TRBJ1-3	TRBV7-8	-	-	CASSQFNGNTIYF	TGTGCCAGCAGCCAGTTTAACGGAAACACCATATATTTT
TRBJ2-1	TRBV19	-	many	CASSISYNEQFF	TGTGCCAGTAGTATTTCTTACAATGAGCAGTTCTTC
TRBJ2-1	TRBV9	-	many	CASSDGDRRSYNEQFF	TGTGCCAGCAGCGACGGAGACAGACGCTCCTACAATGAGCAGTTCTTC